These T cell receptor beta chains were read from a single sample in a study of T cell repertoires in cytomegalovirus infection. TCRdb recomputed calls from the reads with MiXCR, one row per CDR3 protein. The sample gives nearly 700,000 distinct CDR3 sequences, about 30% of which show up once; about 20% is in the top ten. No cognate antigen is known for these TCRs. Sequenced here: cultured PBMCs, sampled from culture after CMV antigen stimulation. These receptors all come from a human donor in good health (CMV status not recorded). Some clones in this sample may be carry-over from other donors' samples. CDR3s include the opening cysteine and the closing phenylalanine or tryptophan. A D gene is named only where the DNA matches it firmly. Clone size is stated in some rows and not others, as once, few, many or a class when expanded.

NA	15	TRBJ1-5	TRBV7-2	NA	CASSPDGRSNQPQHF	TGTGCCAGCAGTCCCGATGGGAGGAGCAATCAGCCCCAGCATTTT
few	15	TRBJ2-3	TRBV10-3	TRBD2	CAISTSGLEADTQYF	TGTGCCATCAGCACTAGCGGGTTGGAGGCAGATACGCAGTATTTT
NA	15	TRBJ2-7	TRBV6-5	NA	CASRRLREFLYEQYF	TGTGCCAGCAGACGCCTGCGGGAATTTCTCTACGAGCAGTACTTC
NA	15	TRBJ2-2	TRBV4-1	NA	CASISSPGGAGELFF	TGCGCCAGCATTTCGTCCCCCGGGGGCGCCGGGGAGCTGTTTTTT
NA	12	TRBJ1-2	TRBV19	NA	CASSYRAGGYTF	TGTGCCAGTAGCTACAGGGCCGGTGGCTACACCTTC
NA	17	TRBJ2-1	TRBV4-3	NA	CASSQVLSGGPYNEQFF	TGCGCCAGCAGCCAAGTCCTCTCGGGCGGACCCTACAATGAGCAGTTCTTC
many	15	TRBJ1-3	TRBV7-6	NA	CASSLSGGLGNTIYF	TGTGCCAGCAGCTTATCCGGGGGTCTAGGAAACACCATATATTTT
NA	14	TRBJ2-1	TRBV4-1	NA	CASSHPGRGNEQFF	TGCGCCAGCAGCCACCCAGGACGGGGAAATGAGCAGTTCTTC
NA	18	TRBJ2-1	TRBV12-3/TRBV12-4	NA	CASSPAPTSPLGYNEQFF	TGTGCCAGCAGCCCAGCTCCCACTAGCCCACTGGGGTACAATGAGCAGTTCTTC
NA	15	TRBJ2-3	TRBV19	TRBD2	CASKAGGPSTDTQYF	TGTGCCAGTAAAGCGGGAGGGCCAAGCACAGATACGCAGTATTTT
NA	16	TRBJ2-4	TRBV7-6	TRBD1	CASSSHRGDAKNIQYF	TGTGCCAGCAGCTCACACAGGGGAGACGCCAAAAACATTCAGTACTTC
few	16	TRBJ2-6	TRBV4-2	NA	CASSPRGGAGANVLTF	TGTGCCAGCAGCCCGAGGGGGGGAGCTGGGGCCAACGTCCTGACTTTC
NA	14	TRBJ1-3	TRBV19	NA	CASREVGSGNTIYF	TGTGCCAGTAGAGAAGTGGGCTCTGGAAACACCATATATTTT
NA	14	TRBJ2-3	TRBV20-1	NA	CSAPDRFSTDTQYF	TGCAGTGCCCCGGACCGATTTAGCACAGATACGCAGTATTTT
few	15	TRBJ1-3	TRBV15	TRBD1	CATSRPGQSRNTIYF	TGTGCCACCAGCAGGCCGGGACAGTCGAGAAACACCATATATTTT
NA	13	TRBJ2-7	TRBV2	TRBD2	CASSAGGYYEQYF	TGTGCCAGCAGTGCCGGGGGGTACTACGAGCAGTACTTC
NA	14	TRBJ2-7	TRBV27	NA	CASSLSFWAHEQYF	TGTGCCAGCAGTTTATCGTTTTGGGCCCACGAGCAGTACTTC
NA	11	TRBJ1-1	TRBV7-4	NA	CASSQDSEAFF	TGTGCCAGCAGCCAGGACTCTGAAGCTTTCTTT
few	14	TRBJ1-5	TRBV19	NA	CASSMSGRNQPQHF	TGTGCCAGTAGTATGTCAGGGCGCAATCAGCCCCAGCATTTT
few	14	TRBJ2-1	TRBV5-8	NA	CASSLGVRLNEQFF	TGTGCCAGCAGCTTAGGGGTCAGGCTCAATGAGCAGTTCTTC
few	16	TRBJ2-3	TRBV7-6	NA	CASSRLVTTSTDTQYF	TGTGCCAGCAGCCGATTAGTGACCACTAGCACAGATACGCAGTATTTT
NA	14	TRBJ1-5	TRBV10-2	NA	CASSEGTRIQPQHF	TGCGCCAGCAGTGAAGGGACGAGGATTCAGCCCCAGCATTTT
NA	13	TRBJ2-7	TRBV6-1	NA	CASNLQGPIEQYF	TGTGCCAGCAACCTACAGGGCCCCATCGAGCAGTACTTC
few	13	TRBJ1-5	TRBV4-1	NA	CASSQPEDQPQHF	TGCGCCAGCAGCCAGCCGGAGGATCAGCCCCAGCATTTT
NA	16	TRBJ1-2	TRBV7-6	NA	CASSLDGQSDIGGYTF	TGTGCCAGCAGCTTAGACGGACAATCTGATATCGGGGGCTACACCTTC
NA	15	TRBJ2-5	TRBV19	TRBD1	CASSLRDRGFETQYF	TGTGCCAGTAGTCTACGGGACAGGGGTTTCGAGACCCAGTACTTC
NA	14	TRBJ2-7	TRBV12-3/TRBV12-4	NA	CASSFRVLQNEQYF	TGTGCCAGCAGTTTCAGGGTATTGCAGAACGAGCAGTACTTC
few	14	TRBJ1-4	TRBV5-1	NA	CASSLDREDEKLFF	TGCGCCAGCAGCTTGGACAGGGAAGATGAAAAACTGTTTTTT
few	17	TRBJ2-5	TRBV5-4	TRBD2	CASRQAAAGALQETQYF	TGTGCCAGCAGACAGGCCGCGGCGGGAGCCCTACAAGAGACCCAGTACTTC
many	13	TRBJ2-1	TRBV2	NA	CASNRGTYNEQFF	TGTGCCAGCAACCGGGGGACGTACAATGAGCAGTTCTTC
NA	15	TRBJ1-5	TRBV10-3	TRBD1	CAISEPGQSNQPQHF	TGTGCCATCAGCGAACCGGGACAGAGCAATCAGCCCCAGCATTTT
few	14	TRBJ2-1	TRBV20-1	TRBD2	CSARAGGAYNEQFF	TGCAGTGCTAGGGCCGGGGGGGCTTACAATGAGCAGTTCTTC
few	13	TRBJ1-1	TRBV6-2/TRBV6-3	TRBD1	CASSPPGQGEAFF	TGTGCCAGCAGTCCGCCGGGACAGGGAGAAGCTTTCTTT
NA	17	TRBJ2-5	TRBV28	NA	CASSPTQGFESQETQYF	TGTGCCAGCAGTCCAACTCAGGGGTTTGAGTCCCAAGAGACCCAGTACTTC
NA	13	TRBJ1-1	TRBV6-5	NA	CASSYSRSTEAFF	TGTGCCAGCAGTTACTCGAGATCCACTGAAGCTTTCTTT
NA	14	TRBJ1-1	TRBV20-1	NA	CSAREGEMNTEAFF	TGCAGTGCTAGAGAGGGGGAAATGAACACTGAAGCTTTCTTT
NA	14	TRBJ1-2	TRBV2	TRBD1	CASNVDRANYGYTF	TGTGCCAGCAATGTTGACAGGGCAAACTATGGCTACACCTTC
few	14	TRBJ2-5	TRBV7-2	TRBD2	CATNVRGGQETQYF	TGTGCCACCAATGTAAGGGGAGGGCAAGAGACCCAGTACTTC
once	13	TRBJ1-4	TRBV20-1	NA	CSARAGGGEKLFF	TGCAGTGCTAGGGCGGGGGGGGGTGAAAAACTGTTTTTT
NA	16	TRBJ2-1	TRBV9	TRBD2	CASSVGGAGGYNEQFF	TGTGCCAGCAGCGTAGGAGGGGCGGGAGGCTACAATGAGCAGTTCTTC
few	14	TRBJ2-7	TRBV23-1	NA	CASSQKQPGYEQYF	TGCGCCAGCAGTCAGAAGCAACCGGGCTACGAGCAGTACTTC
NA	16	TRBJ2-3	TRBV7-2	NA	CASSQRPAGNTDTQYF	TGTGCCAGCAGCCAGAGGCCAGCGGGTAACACAGATACGCAGTATTTT
NA	13	TRBJ2-1	TRBV7-6	NA	CASSRFLGNEQFF	TGTGCCAGCAGCCGATTCTTGGGGAATGAGCAGTTCTTC
NA	15	TRBJ1-6	TRBV4-1	TRBD1	CAGSPDRGTHSPLHF	TGCGCCGGCAGCCCGGACAGGGGGACCCATTCACCCCTCCACTTT
few	18	TRBJ2-3	TRBV19	TRBD2	CASTEGAYSGRWTDTQYF	TGTGCCAGTACCGAGGGAGCTTATAGCGGGAGGTGGACAGATACGCAGTATTTT
NA	17	TRBJ2-1	TRBV6-1	TRBD2	CASSSHLSGRALNEQFF	TGTGCCAGCAGTTCCCACCTTAGCGGGAGGGCCTTGAATGAGCAGTTCTTC